A selection of T cell receptor beta chains follows, all from one sample in a study of control samples from healthy donors and cancer patients. Profiling relied on immunoSEQ multiplex PCR, and the TCRdb table lists in-frame clones only, not all of them. The repertoire includes approximately 110,000 clones, roughly 92% of them detected once, and almost 8% sits in the top ten. Sequences were obtained from blood. These receptors came from a woman between 18 and 30 years old in good health. The CDR3 runs from the conserved cysteine through the conserved F or W. A D gene is named only where the DNA matches it firmly. Expanded clones get a size class; other rows say once, few or many, or leave the size out.

j_gene: TRBJ2-5
d_gene: .
abundance: .
v_gene: TRBV5-8
CDR3nt: TGTGCCAGCAGCCGCGCCGGGGTGGACCTCCAAGAGACCCAGTACTTC
CDR3aa: CASSRAGVDLQETQYF

j_gene: TRBJ2-3
d_gene: TRBD2
abundance: once
v_gene: TRBV12-5
CDR3nt: TGTGCTAGTGGTTTGATTCGGGGAGGGTTAGCGGGGATCACAGATACGCAGTATTTT
CDR3aa: CASGLIRGGLAGITDTQYF

j_gene: TRBJ1-2
d_gene: .
abundance: .
v_gene: TRBV5-6
CDR3nt: TGTGCCAGCAGCCCGGGGGCAACTAACTATGGCTACACCTTC
CDR3aa: CASSPGATNYGYTF

j_gene: TRBJ2-3
d_gene: TRBD2
abundance: .
v_gene: TRBV30
CDR3nt: TGTGCCTGGGACTCTAGCGGAGGTTACACAGATACGCAGTATTTT
CDR3aa: CAWDSSGGYTDTQYF

j_gene: TRBJ1-1
d_gene: .
abundance: .
v_gene: TRBV2
CDR3nt: TGTGCCAGCAGTGAAGGAGGAGGGGGGTATGCTGAAGCTTTCTTT
CDR3aa: CASSEGGGGYAEAFF

j_gene: TRBJ1-1
d_gene: TRBD1
abundance: .
v_gene: TRBV30
CDR3nt: TGTGCCGGGACCAGGGGGCGGAACACTGAAGCTTTCTTT
CDR3aa: CAGTRGRNTEAFF

j_gene: TRBJ2-3
d_gene: .
abundance: .
v_gene: TRBV5-4
CDR3nt: TGTGCCAGCAGCTTCGACCGGGCCCCAACCACAGATACGCAGTATTTT
CDR3aa: CASSFDRAPTTDTQYF

j_gene: TRBJ2-4
d_gene: .
abundance: .
v_gene: TRBV3-1/TRBV3-2
CDR3nt: TGTGCCAGCAGCCAAGAAGCCAGTCTACCGGGGCCCCGCCGAAACATTCAGTACTTC
CDR3aa: CASSQEASLPGPRRNIQYF

j_gene: TRBJ2-3
d_gene: TRBD1
abundance: .
v_gene: TRBV6-6
CDR3nt: TGTGCCAGCAGACTGGACAGGGGAAGGGATACGCAGTATTTT
CDR3aa: CASRLDRGRDTQYF

j_gene: TRBJ2-1
d_gene: .
abundance: .
v_gene: TRBV12-5
CDR3nt: TGTGCTAGTGCCACGCCCCACCTACGCGGCCGTTATGCGAATGAGCAGTTCTTC
CDR3aa: CASATPHLRGRYANEQFF

j_gene: TRBJ2-7
d_gene: .
abundance: once
v_gene: TRBV28
CDR3nt: TGTGCCAGCAGTTTCCCTATGTCCGACGAGCAGTACTTC
CDR3aa: CASSFPMSDEQYF

j_gene: TRBJ1-3
d_gene: .
abundance: .
v_gene: TRBV28
CDR3nt: TGTGCCAGCTCTTTGGGGGGCAAAACTGGAAACACCATATATTTT
CDR3aa: CASSLGGKTGNTIYF

j_gene: TRBJ1-2
d_gene: TRBD1
abundance: once
v_gene: TRBV6-5
CDR3nt: TGTGCCGGACGATTAGGGGGCAACTATGGCTACACCTTC
CDR3aa: CAGRLGGNYGYTF

j_gene: TRBJ2-1
d_gene: .
abundance: .
v_gene: TRBV5-1
CDR3nt: TGCGCCAGCAGCTTGTTCGGGGAGCAGTTCTTC
CDR3aa: CASSLFGEQFF

j_gene: TRBJ1-4
d_gene: TRBD1
abundance: .
v_gene: TRBV7-2
CDR3nt: TGTGCCAGCAGCTTAGACAGGGGGAATGAAAAACTGTTTTTT
CDR3aa: CASSLDRGNEKLFF

j_gene: TRBJ1-5
d_gene: .
abundance: .
v_gene: TRBV4-2
CDR3nt: TGTGCCAGCAGCCAAGATCAGGCGGCCAGAAATCAGCCCCACACCCAGCATTTT
CDR3aa: CASSQDQAARNQPHTQHF

j_gene: TRBJ1-2
d_gene: .
abundance: .
v_gene: TRBV4-3
CDR3nt: TGCGCCAGCAGCCAAGACCCGGGACGGCCCTATGGCTACACCTTC
CDR3aa: CASSQDPGRPYGYTF

j_gene: TRBJ2-7
d_gene: .
abundance: .
v_gene: TRBV19
CDR3nt: TGTGCCAGTGCAACTGCCTACGAGCAGTACTTC
CDR3aa: CASATAYEQYF

j_gene: TRBJ2-3
d_gene: .
abundance: .
v_gene: TRBV5-4
CDR3nt: TGTGCCAGCAGTTTGATGGAAGAAGGAGATACGCAGTATTTT
CDR3aa: CASSLMEEGDTQYF

j_gene: TRBJ2-2
d_gene: TRBD2
abundance: .
v_gene: TRBV5-1
CDR3nt: TGCGCCAGCAGCGGGGGACTAGCGGGGACGAACACCGGGGAGCTGTTTTTT
CDR3aa: CASSGGLAGTNTGELFF

j_gene: TRBJ2-7
d_gene: .
abundance: .
v_gene: TRBV3-1/TRBV3-2
CDR3nt: TGTGCCAGCAGCCAAGGGACCGCTCTAGGGCAGTACTTC
CDR3aa: CASSQGTALGQYF

j_gene: TRBJ2-2
d_gene: .
abundance: few
v_gene: TRBV24-1
CDR3nt: TGTGCCACCAGTGATAAGGGTTCGGGGGAGCTGTTTTTT
CDR3aa: CATSDKGSGELFF

j_gene: TRBJ1-4
d_gene: TRBD1
abundance: .
v_gene: TRBV7-2
CDR3nt: TGTGCCACCAAAACCAGGGGACAGGGGAGTAATGAAAAACTGTTTTTT
CDR3aa: CATKTRGQGSNEKLFF

j_gene: TRBJ2-4
d_gene: .
abundance: .
v_gene: TRBV20-1
CDR3nt: TGCAGTGCTAGTTATGCGGCCAAAAACATTCAGTACTTC
CDR3aa: CSASYAAKNIQYF

j_gene: TRBJ1-1
d_gene: .
abundance: .
v_gene: TRBV5-6
CDR3nt: TGTGCCAGCAGCTCCGCCTCTGACGACAGAGCGAACACTGAAGCTTTCTTT
CDR3aa: CASSSASDDRANTEAFF